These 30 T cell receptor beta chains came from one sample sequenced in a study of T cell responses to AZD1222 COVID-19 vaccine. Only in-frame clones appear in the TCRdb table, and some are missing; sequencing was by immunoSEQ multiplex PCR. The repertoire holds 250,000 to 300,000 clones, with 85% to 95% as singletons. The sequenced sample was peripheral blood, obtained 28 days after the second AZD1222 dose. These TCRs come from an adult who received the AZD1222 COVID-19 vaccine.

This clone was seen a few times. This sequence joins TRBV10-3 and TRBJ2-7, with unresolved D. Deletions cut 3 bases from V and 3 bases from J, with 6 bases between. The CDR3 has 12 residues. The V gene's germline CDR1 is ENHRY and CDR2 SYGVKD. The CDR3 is CAISDSHYEQYF. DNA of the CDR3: TGTGCCATCAGTGACAGCCACTACGAGCAGTACTTC.

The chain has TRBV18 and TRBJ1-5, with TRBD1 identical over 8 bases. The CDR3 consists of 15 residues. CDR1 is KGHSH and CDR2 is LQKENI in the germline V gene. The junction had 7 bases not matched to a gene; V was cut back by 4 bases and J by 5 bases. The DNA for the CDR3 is TGTGCCAGCTCACAAGGGACAGGAATTCATCAGCCCCAGCATTTT. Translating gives CASSQGTGIHQPQHF.

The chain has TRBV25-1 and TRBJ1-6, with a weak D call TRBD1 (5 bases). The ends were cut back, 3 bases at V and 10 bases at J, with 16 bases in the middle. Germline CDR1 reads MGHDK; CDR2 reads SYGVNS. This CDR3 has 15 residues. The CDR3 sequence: CASSELGRVGSPLHF. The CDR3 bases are TGTGCCAGCAGTGAGCTAGGCAGGGTTGGATCACCCCTCCACTTT.

The CDR3 is CASSAPRAQHF. For the CDR3, the DNA is TGTGCCAGCAGCGCCCCCAGGGCCCAGCATTTT. The chain joins TRBV28 to TRBJ1-5; D possibly corresponds to TRBD1 (5 bases). CDR3 length equals 11 residues. Between the trimmed V and J ends, which lost 6 bases and 11 bases, there was a span of 11 bases. Per germline, CDR1 MDHEN and CDR2 SYDVKM.

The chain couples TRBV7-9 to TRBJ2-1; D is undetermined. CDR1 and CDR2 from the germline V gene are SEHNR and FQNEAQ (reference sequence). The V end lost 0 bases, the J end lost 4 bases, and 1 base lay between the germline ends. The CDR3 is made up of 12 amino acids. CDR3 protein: CASSLAYNEQFF. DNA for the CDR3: TGTGCCAGCAGCTTAGCGTACAATGAGCAGTTCTTC.

Written as DNA, the CDR3 is TGTGCCAGCAGCTCGGGACAGGGGCCCTACAATGAGCAGTTCTTC. Residues: CASSSGQGPYNEQFF. The chain links TRBV7-3 to TRBJ2-1; TRBD1 matches at 10 bases. V gave up 4 bases and J gave up 2 bases; unmatched junction bases: 2. The CDR3 totals 15 residues. Germline CDR1 is SGHTA and CDR2 is FQGTGA.

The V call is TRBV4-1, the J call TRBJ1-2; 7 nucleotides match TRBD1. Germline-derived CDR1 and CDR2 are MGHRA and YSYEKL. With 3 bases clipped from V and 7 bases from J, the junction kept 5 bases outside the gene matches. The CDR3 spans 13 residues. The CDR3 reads CASSHLTGVGYTF. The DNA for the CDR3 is TGCGCCAGCAGCCACTTAACAGGGGTTGGCTACACCTTC.

The CDR3 DNA follows: TGCGCCAGCAGCCTCACGTTTACTAGCGGGGGGATGAAGTTCTTC. Translation gives CASSLTFTSGGMKFF. This chain uses TRBV4-1 with TRBJ2-1; 12 positions agree with TRBD2. The CDR3 consists of 15 residues. Per germline, CDR1 MGHRA and CDR2 YSYEKL. Trimming removed 4 bases from V and 14 bases from J; junction bases left unmatched: 12.

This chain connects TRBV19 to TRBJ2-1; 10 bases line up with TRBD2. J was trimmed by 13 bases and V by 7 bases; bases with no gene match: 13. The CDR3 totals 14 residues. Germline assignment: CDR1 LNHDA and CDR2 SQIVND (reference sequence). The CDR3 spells CASTLLAGSPSQFF. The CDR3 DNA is TGTGCCAGTACCCTACTAGCGGGATCCCCCTCCCAGTTCTTC.

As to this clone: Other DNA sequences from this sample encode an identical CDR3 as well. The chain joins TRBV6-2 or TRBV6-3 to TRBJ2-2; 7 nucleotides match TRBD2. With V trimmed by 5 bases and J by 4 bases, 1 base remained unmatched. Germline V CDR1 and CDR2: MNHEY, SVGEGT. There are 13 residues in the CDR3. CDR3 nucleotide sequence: TGTGCCAGCAGTCCGGGGGGCACCGGGGAGCTGTTTTTT. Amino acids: CASSPGGTGELFF.

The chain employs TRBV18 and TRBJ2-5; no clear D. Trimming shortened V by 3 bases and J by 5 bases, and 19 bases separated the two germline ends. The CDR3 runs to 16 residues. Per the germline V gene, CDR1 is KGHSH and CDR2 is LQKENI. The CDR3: CASSPSWGYNKETQYF. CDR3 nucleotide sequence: TGTGCCAGCTCACCTTCGTGGGGTTACAACAAGGAGACCCAGTACTTC.

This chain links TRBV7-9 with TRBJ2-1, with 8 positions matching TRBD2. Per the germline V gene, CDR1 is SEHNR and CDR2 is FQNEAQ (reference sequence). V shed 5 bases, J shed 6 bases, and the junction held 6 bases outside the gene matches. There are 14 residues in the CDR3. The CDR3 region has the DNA TGTGCCAGCAGCGCCGCAGCGGGAGTCAATGAGCAGTTCTTC. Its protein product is CASSAAAGVNEQFF.

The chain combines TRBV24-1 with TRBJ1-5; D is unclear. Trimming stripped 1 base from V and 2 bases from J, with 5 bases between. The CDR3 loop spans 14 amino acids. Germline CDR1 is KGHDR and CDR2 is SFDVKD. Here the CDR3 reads CATSDLGRNQPQHF. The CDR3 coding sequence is TGTGCCACCAGTGATTTAGGGCGCAATCAGCCCCAGCATTTT.

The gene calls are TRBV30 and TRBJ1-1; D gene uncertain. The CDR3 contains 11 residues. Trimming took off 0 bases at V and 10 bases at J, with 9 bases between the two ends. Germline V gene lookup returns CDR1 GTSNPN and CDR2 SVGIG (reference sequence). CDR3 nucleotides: TGTGCCTGGAGTGTAGGAGGGAGAGCTTTCTTT. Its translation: CAWSVGGRAFF.

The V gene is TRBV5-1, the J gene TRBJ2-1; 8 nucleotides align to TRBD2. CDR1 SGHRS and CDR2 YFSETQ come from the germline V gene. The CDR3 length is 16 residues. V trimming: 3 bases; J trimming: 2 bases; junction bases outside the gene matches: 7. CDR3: CASSSIAGYTYNEQFF. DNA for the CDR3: TGCGCCAGCAGCTCCATAGCGGGATATACCTACAATGAGCAGTTCTTC.

The CDR3 here is CASSYVADNYGYTF. CDR3 nucleotide sequence: TGTGCCAGCAGTTACGTTGCGGATAACTATGGCTACACCTTC. The chain links TRBV6-5 to TRBJ1-2; the D is unclear. Germline CDR1 is MNHEY and CDR2 is SVGAGI. CDR3 length: 14 residues. V was pared by 2 bases and J by 1 base, with 8 bases between.

The CDR3 sequence: CATSDLGTGTGGETQYF. CDR3 bases: TGTGCCACCAGTGATTTAGGGACCGGGACAGGGGGTGAGACCCAGTACTTC. The V gene is TRBV24-1, the J gene TRBJ2-5; 11 nucleotides line up with TRBD1. The V gene end was trimmed by 1 base and the J gene end by 5 bases; junction bases not matched to a gene: 8. The length of the CDR3 is 17 residues. The germline CDR1 and CDR2 sequences are KGHDR and SFDVKD.

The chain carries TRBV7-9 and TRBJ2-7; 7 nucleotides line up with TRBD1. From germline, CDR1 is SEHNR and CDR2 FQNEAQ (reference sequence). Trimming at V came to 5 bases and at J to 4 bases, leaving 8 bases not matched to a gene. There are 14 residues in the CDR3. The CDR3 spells CASSRATGEYEQYF. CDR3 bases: TGTGCCAGCAGCCGAGCTACAGGGGAATACGAGCAGTACTTC.

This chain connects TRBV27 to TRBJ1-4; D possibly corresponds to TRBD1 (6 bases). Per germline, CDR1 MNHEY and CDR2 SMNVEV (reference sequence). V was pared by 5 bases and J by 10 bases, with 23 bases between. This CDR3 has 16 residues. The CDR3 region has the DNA TGTGCCAGCAGTCCAACGGGGGCCCAGGACCTTGGAAAACTGTTTTTT. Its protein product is CASSPTGAQDLGKLFF.

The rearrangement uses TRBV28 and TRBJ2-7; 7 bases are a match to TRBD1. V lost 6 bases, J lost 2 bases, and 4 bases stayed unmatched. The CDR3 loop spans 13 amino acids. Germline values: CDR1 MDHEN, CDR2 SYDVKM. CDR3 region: CASRLTGPYEQYF. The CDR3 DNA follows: TGTGCCAGCAGGCTGACAGGGCCCTACGAGCAGTACTTC.

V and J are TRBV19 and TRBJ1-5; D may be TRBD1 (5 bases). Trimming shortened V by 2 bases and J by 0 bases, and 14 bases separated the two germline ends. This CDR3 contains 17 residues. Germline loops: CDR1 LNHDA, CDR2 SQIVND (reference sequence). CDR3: CASSIFARQNSNQPQHF. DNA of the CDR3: TGTGCCAGTAGTATATTCGCCAGACAGAATAGCAATCAGCCCCAGCATTTT.

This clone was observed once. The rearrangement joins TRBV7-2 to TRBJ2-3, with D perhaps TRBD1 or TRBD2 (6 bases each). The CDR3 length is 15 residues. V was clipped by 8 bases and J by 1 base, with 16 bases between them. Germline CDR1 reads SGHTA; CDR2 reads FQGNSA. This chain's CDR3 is CASSFLGGGTDTQYF. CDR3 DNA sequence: TGTGCCAGCTCCTTTTTGGGGGGCGGCACAGATACGCAGTATTTT. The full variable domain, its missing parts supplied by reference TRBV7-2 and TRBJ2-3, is GAGVSQSPSNKVTEKGKDVELRCDPISGHTALYWYRQSLGQGLEFLIYFQGNSAPDKSGLPSDRFSAERTGGSVSTLTIQRTQQEDSAVYLCASSFLGGGTDTQYFGPGTRLTVL.

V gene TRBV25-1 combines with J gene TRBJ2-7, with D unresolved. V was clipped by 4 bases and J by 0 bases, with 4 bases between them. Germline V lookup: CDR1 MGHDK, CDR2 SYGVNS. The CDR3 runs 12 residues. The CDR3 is CASSGSSYEQYF. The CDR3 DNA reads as TGTGCCAGCAGTGGGAGCTCCTACGAGCAGTACTTC.

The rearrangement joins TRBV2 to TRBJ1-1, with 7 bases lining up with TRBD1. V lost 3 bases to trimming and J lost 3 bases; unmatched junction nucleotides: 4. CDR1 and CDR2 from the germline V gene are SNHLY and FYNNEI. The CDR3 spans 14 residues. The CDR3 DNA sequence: TGTGCCAGCAGTGACAGGGGGATGCACACTGAAGCTTTCTTT. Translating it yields CASSDRGMHTEAFF.

CDR3 region: CASIHGSGNTIYF. CDR3 DNA: TGTGCCAGCATTCACGGCTCTGGAAACACCATATATTTT. V and J are TRBV28 and TRBJ1-3; D uncertain. Trimming removed 7 bases at V and 0 bases at J, with 7 bases between. CDR1 MDHEN and CDR2 SYDVKM come from the germline V gene. The CDR3 is made up of 13 amino acids.

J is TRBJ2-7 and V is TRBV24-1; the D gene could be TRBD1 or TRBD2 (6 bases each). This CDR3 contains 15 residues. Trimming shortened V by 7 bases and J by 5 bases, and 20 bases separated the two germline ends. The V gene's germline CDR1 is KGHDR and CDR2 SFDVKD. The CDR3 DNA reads TGTGCCACCAGCCCGAGAGGGGGACTGAGGAACGAGCAGTACTTC. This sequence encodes CATSPRGGLRNEQYF.

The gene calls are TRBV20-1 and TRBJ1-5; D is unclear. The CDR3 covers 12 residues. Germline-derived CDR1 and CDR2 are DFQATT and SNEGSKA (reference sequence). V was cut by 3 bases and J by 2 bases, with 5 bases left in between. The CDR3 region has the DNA TGCAGTGCTAGTAGCGGCAATCAGCCCCAGCATTTT. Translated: CSASSGNQPQHF.

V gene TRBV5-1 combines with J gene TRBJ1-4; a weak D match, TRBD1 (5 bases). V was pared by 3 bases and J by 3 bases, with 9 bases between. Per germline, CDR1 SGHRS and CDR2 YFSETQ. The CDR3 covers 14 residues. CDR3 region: CASSSGRANEKLFF. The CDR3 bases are TGCGCCAGCAGCTCGGGACGGGCTAATGAAAAACTGTTTTTT.

Here the CDR3 reads CARGRGNLAGELFF. The CDR3, as DNA: TGTGCCAGAGGCCGGGGTAATCTGGCCGGGGAGCTGTTTTTT. The chain has TRBV7-3 and TRBJ2-2; possible D gene TRBD2, 5 bases. CDR1 is SGHTA and CDR2 is FQGTGA in the germline V gene. The CDR3 extends over 14 amino acids. V was shortened by 9 bases and J by 6 bases, with 17 bases between the two germline ends.

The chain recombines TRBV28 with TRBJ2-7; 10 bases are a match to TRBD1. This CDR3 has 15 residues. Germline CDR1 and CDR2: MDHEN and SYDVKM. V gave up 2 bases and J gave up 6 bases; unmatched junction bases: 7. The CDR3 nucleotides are TGTGCCAGCAGTTTACGGGCTAGGACAGGGGGCGAGCAGTACTTC. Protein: CASSLRARTGGEQYF.